The T cell receptor beta chain under discussion was sequenced for a study of OX40 agonist ivuxolimab in advanced cancers. V dropped 5 bases and J dropped 1 base, with 14 bases sitting between them. Germline V gene data show CDR1 as SEHNR and CDR2 as FQNEAQ (reference sequence). The CDR3 loop spans 15 amino acids. As to this clone: Its antigen is currently unknown.

Autoimmune disease history or systemic immunosuppression was exclusionary. The study's findings and limits: There was clonal expansion of CD4+ and CD8+ blood T cells by week 6 at 0.1 to 3.0 mg/kg.

Repertoires were generated with immunoSEQ multiplex PCR, while TCRdb's copy carries only in-frame clones and drops some. The sample lists approximately 100,000 clones; around nine tenths were seen once. This chain links TRBV7-9 with TRBJ2-5; D call uncertain. The source was CD4+ or CD8+ T cells sorted from blood, collected in a trial of the OX40 agonist ivuxolimab. The receptor was isolated from an adult with an advanced solid tumor such as melanoma, head and neck, liver or kidney cancer. The CDR3: CASSPWSGPQETQYF. CDR3 sequence (DNA): TGTGCCAGCAGCCCCTGGAGTGGGCCCCAAGAGACCCAGTACTTC.